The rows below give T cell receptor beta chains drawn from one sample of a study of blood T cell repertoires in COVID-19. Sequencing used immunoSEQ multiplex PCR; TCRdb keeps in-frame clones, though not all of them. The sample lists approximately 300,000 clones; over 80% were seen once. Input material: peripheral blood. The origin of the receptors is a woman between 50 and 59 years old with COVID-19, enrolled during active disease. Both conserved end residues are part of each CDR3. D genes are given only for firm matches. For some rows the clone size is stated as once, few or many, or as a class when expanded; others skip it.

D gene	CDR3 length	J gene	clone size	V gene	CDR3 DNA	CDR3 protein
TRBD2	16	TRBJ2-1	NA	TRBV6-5	TGTGCCAGCAGTTACCATCCGGGACTAGCGGGAGGAGAGCAGTTCTTC	CASSYHPGLAGGEQFF
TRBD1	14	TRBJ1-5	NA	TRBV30	TGTGCCTGGAGGCCGGGACAGGGAAATCAGCCCCAGCATTTT	CAWRPGQGNQPQHF
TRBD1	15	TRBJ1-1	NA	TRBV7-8	TGTGCCAGCAGTCCAGGGACAGCCTTGAACACTGAAGCTTTCTTT	CASSPGTALNTEAFF
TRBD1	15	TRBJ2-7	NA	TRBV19	TGTGCCAGTAGTACCACGGACAGGGGAGTTGACGAGCAGTACTTC	CASSTTDRGVDEQYF
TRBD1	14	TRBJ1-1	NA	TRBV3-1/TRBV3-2	TGTGCCAGCAGCAACAGACAGGGTAGCACTGAAGCTTTCTTT	CASSNRQGSTEAFF
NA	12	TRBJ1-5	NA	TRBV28	TGTGCCAGCAGTTTATCGGTGCAGCCCCAGCATTTT	CASSLSVQPQHF
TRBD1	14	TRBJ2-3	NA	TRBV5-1	TGCGCCAGCAGCCCAGGACAGGGGTGGGATACGCAGTATTTT	CASSPGQGWDTQYF
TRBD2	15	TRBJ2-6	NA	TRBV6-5	TGTGCCAGCATGGGGGGGAGCTCTGGGGCCAACGTCCTGACTTTC	CASMGGSSGANVLTF
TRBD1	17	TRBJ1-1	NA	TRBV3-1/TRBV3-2	TGTGCCAGCAGCCAAATTGCGGGGACAGGGGCGAACACTGAAGCTTTCTTT	CASSQIAGTGANTEAFF
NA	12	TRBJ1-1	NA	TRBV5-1	TGCGCCAGCAGCTTCCTGGGCCCTGAAGCTTTCTTT	CASSFLGPEAFF
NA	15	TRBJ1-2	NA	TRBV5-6	TGTGCCAGCATTCCAAGGGGTGCGGGAGGCTATGGCTACACCTTC	CASIPRGAGGYGYTF
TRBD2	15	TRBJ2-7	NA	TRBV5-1	TGCGCCAGCAGCTTGTTGGTGGGAGGGATCGGCGAGCAGTACTTC	CASSLLVGGIGEQYF
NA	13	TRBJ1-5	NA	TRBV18	TGTGCCAGCTCACCACAGAGAGGAGAGGCCCAGCATTTT	CASSPQRGEAQHF
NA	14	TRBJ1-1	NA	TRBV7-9	TGTGCCAGCAGCCCCGACTTTGAGGGCACTGAAGCTTTCTTT	CASSPDFEGTEAFF
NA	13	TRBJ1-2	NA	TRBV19	TGTGCCAGTAGGGCGGGGCAGGACTATGGCTACACCTTC	CASRAGQDYGYTF
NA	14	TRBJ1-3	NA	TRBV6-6	TGTGCCAGCAGTTACGGGCACTCTGGAAACACCATATATTTT	CASSYGHSGNTIYF
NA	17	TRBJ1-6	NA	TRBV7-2	TGTGCCAGCAGCCCCCTACCGACCGGGACACGGAATTCACCCCTCCACTTT	CASSPLPTGTRNSPLHF
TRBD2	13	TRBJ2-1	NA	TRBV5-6	TGTGCCAGCAGCTTTGAAGGGAGGGATGAGCAGTTCTTC	CASSFEGRDEQFF
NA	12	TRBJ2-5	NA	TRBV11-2	TGTGCCAGCAGCTTAATGCGAGAGACCCAGTACTTC	CASSLMRETQYF
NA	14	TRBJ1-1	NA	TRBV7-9	TGTGCCAGCAGCGGGACTCTGGTGGGCACTGAAGCTTTCTTT	CASSGTLVGTEAFF
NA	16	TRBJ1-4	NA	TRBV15	TGTGCCACCAGCAGGGTTACAACCCGGGGGGGTGAAAAACTGTTTTTT	CATSRVTTRGGEKLFF
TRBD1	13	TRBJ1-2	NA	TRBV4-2	TGTGCCAGCAGCCATCAGGGGGACTATGGCTACACCTTC	CASSHQGDYGYTF
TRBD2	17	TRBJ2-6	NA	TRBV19	TGTGCCAGTAGTCCTAGCGGGCTCCTCTCTGGGGCCAACGTCCTGACTTTC	CASSPSGLLSGANVLTF
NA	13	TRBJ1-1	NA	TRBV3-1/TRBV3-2	TGTGCCAGCAGCCAAGGAAAACACCCTGAAGCTTTCTTT	CASSQGKHPEAFF
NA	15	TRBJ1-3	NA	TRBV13	TGTGCCAGCGGCTGGGGCAGCATCTCTGGAAACACCATATATTTT	CASGWGSISGNTIYF
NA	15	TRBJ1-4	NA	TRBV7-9	TGTGCCAGCAGCTTTGACCGGGCAGGGAATGAAAAACTGTTTTTT	CASSFDRAGNEKLFF
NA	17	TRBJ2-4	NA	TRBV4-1	TGCGCCAGCAGCCAAGATTTCGGCGGAGGGTTCGGAAACATTCAGTACTTC	CASSQDFGGGFGNIQYF
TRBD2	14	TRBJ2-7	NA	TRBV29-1	TGCAGCGTTGTCGGGGCGGGAGTTTTCTACGAGCAGTACTTC	CSVVGAGVFYEQYF
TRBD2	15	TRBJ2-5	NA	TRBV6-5	TGTGCCAGCAGTTACCAAAGCGGGAGCCAAGAGACCCAGTACTTC	CASSYQSGSQETQYF
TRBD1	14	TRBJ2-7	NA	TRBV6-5	TGTGCCAGCCGAAGAGGGACAGGGAGCTACGAGCAGTACTTC	CASRRGTGSYEQYF
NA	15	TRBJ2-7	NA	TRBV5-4	TGTGCCAGCAGTTTGGGCGGGACTCCTTTTCGGGAGCAGTACTTC	CASSLGGTPFREQYF
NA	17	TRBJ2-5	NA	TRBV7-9	TGTGCCAGCAGCCACAGAGTGACCGGGACGGGGGTCGAGACCCAGTACTTC	CASSHRVTGTGVETQYF
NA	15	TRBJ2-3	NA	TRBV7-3	TGTGCCAGCAGCTTCGGACTCCGGAGTGCAGATACGCAGTATTTT	CASSFGLRSADTQYF
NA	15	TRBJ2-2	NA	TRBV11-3	TGTGCCAGCAGCTTAACAAGTAAGAACACCGGGGAGCTGTTTTTT	CASSLTSKNTGELFF
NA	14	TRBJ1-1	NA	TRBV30	TGTGCCTGGTCGACCGGGGTTCGGAACACTGAAGCTTTCTTT	CAWSTGVRNTEAFF
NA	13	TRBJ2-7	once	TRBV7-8	TGTGCCAGCAGCTTTGAGGTAGCCTACGAGCAGTACTTC	CASSFEVAYEQYF
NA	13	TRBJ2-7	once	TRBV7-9	TGTGCCAGCAGCTTAGCAGGGGACTACGAGCAGTACTTC	CASSLAGDYEQYF
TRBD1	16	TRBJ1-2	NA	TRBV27	TGTGCCAGCAGATCGCTGACCCGGGACAGGGGCTATGGCTACACCTTC	CASRSLTRDRGYGYTF
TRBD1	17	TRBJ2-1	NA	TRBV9	TGTGCCAGCAGCGTTCCAGGGGGAAGAGAAACCTACAATGAGCAGTTCTTC	CASSVPGGRETYNEQFF
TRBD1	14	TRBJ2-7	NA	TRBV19	TGTGCCAGTAGTACCGGGACAGGGTTCTACGAGCAGTACTTC	CASSTGTGFYEQYF
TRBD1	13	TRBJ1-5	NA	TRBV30	TGTGCCTGGACCCAGGACAGGGGACAGCCCCAGCATTTT	CAWTQDRGQPQHF
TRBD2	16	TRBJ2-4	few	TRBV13	TGTGCCAGCAGCTCTGCTAGCGGGAGTGGCCAAAACATTCAGTACTTC	CASSSASGSGQNIQYF
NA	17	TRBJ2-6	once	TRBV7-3	TGTGCCAGCAGCTTCAGGGTAGAAGTATCTGGGGCCAACGTCCTGACTTTC	CASSFRVEVSGANVLTF
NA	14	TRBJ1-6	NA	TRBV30	TGTGCCTGGAGTGGAGGGCGAGATAATTCACCCCTCCACTTT	CAWSGGRDNSPLHF
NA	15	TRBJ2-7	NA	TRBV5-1	TGCGCCAGCAGCTTAAGTCCCAGGGAAACGCGCGAGCAGTACTTC	CASSLSPRETREQYF
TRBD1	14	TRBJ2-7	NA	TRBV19	TGTGCCAGTAGTACGCGCGGACAGGGGAGCGAGCAGTACTTC	CASSTRGQGSEQYF
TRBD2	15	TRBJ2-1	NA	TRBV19	TGTGCCAGTAGTATTAGCGGGAGACAATACAATGAGCAGTTCTTC	CASSISGRQYNEQFF
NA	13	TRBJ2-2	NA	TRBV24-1	TGTGCCACCAGACTCTCAGGGGCCGGGGAGCTGTTTTTT	CATRLSGAGELFF
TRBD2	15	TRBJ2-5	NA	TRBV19	TGTGCCAGTAGTAGGACTAGCGGGGTCCAAGAGACCCAGTACTTC	CASSRTSGVQETQYF
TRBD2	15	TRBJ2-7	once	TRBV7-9	TGTGCCAGCAGCTTCCTAGCGGGAGGGCCGGGGGAGCAGTACTTC	CASSFLAGGPGEQYF
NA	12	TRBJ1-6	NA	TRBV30	TGTGCCTGGAGTAGGGGAGGGATACCCCTCCACTTT	CAWSRGGIPLHF
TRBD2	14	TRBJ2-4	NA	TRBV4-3	TGCGCCAGCAGCCAAGTTCGGGGGGAGGTGGTTCAGTACTTC	CASSQVRGEVVQYF
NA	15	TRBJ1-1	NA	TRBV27	TGTGCCAGCAGTAACCGACAGGCCCCTTCGACTGAAGCTTTCTTT	CASSNRQAPSTEAFF
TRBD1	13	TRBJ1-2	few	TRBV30	TGTGCCTGGAAAGGGGGCTCGAACTATGGCTACACCTTC	CAWKGGSNYGYTF
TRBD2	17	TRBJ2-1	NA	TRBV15	TGTGCCACCAGCAGAGATTACGGCGGGAGCTCCTACAATGAGCAGTTCTTC	CATSRDYGGSSYNEQFF
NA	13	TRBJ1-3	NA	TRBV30	TGTGCCTGGAGCCCCCCAAGCCGAAACACCATATATTTT	CAWSPPSRNTIYF
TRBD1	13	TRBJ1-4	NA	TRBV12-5	TGTGCTAGTGGTAAGGGGACAGAGGAAAAACTGTTTTTT	CASGKGTEEKLFF